The rows below give T cell receptor beta chains drawn from one sample of a study of shared clonotypes between healthy human individuals. Measured with immunoSEQ multiplex PCR; TCRdb has only the in-frame clones, and not every one. The sample holds 2,500,000 or so clones, 85% to 95% seen once. Sequencing was done on a sample of naive CD4+ T cells from PBMCs. These receptors all come from a man aged 18-30 years in good health. Some clones in this sample may be carry-over from other donors' samples. The CDR3 runs from the conserved cysteine through the conserved F or W. Fields, in order: clone size, J gene, V gene, D gene, CDR3 protein, CDR3 DNA. The D gene is left open where the match is weak. Clone size appears in some rows only: once, few, many, or a class for an expanded clone.

clone_size: NA
j_call: TRBJ2-1
v_call: TRBV28
d_call: NA
cdr3_aa: CASSPPVAVNEQFF
cdr3_nt: TGTGCCAGCAGTCCCCCCGTGGCGGTCAATGAGCAGTTCTTC

clone_size: NA
j_call: TRBJ2-3
v_call: TRBV18
d_call: NA
cdr3_aa: CASSPLGADTQYF
cdr3_nt: TGTGCCAGCTCACCACTCGGGGCAGATACGCAGTATTTT

clone_size: once
j_call: TRBJ2-1
v_call: TRBV7-9
d_call: NA
cdr3_aa: CASSLVVPSGLRNEQFF
cdr3_nt: TGTGCCAGCAGCTTAGTTGTTCCGAGCGGGCTTCGCAATGAGCAGTTCTTC

clone_size: NA
j_call: TRBJ1-4
v_call: TRBV7-2
d_call: NA
cdr3_aa: CASSLVAPRGEKLFF
cdr3_nt: TGTGCCAGCAGCTTGGTCGCCCCCCGGGGGGAAAAACTGTTTTTT

clone_size: once
j_call: TRBJ2-3
v_call: TRBV29-1
d_call: NA
cdr3_aa: CSMIPSTDTQYF
cdr3_nt: TGCAGCATGATCCCTAGCACAGATACGCAGTATTTT

clone_size: NA
j_call: TRBJ2-7
v_call: TRBV9
d_call: NA
cdr3_aa: CASSVGLVPSYEQYF
cdr3_nt: TGTGCCAGCAGCGTAGGATTAGTCCCCTCCTACGAGCAGTACTTC

clone_size: NA
j_call: TRBJ2-3
v_call: TRBV5-1
d_call: NA
cdr3_aa: CASSLKAAGGPDTQYF
cdr3_nt: TGCGCCAGCAGCTTGAAAGCGGCAGGAGGACCAGATACGCAGTATTTT

clone_size: NA
j_call: TRBJ1-2
v_call: TRBV27
d_call: NA
cdr3_aa: CASSEAVGQTFYGYTF
cdr3_nt: TGTGCCAGCAGCGAGGCAGTCGGACAGACCTTTTATGGCTACACCTTC

clone_size: NA
j_call: TRBJ2-5
v_call: TRBV27
d_call: NA
cdr3_aa: CASNPGQEAWETQYF
cdr3_nt: TGTGCCAGCAATCCGGGGCAGGAGGCGTGGGAGACCCAGTACTTC

clone_size: NA
j_call: TRBJ2-3
v_call: TRBV10-3
d_call: TRBD2
cdr3_aa: CASRLGGSMADTQYF
cdr3_nt: TGTGCCTCGAGGTTGGGCGGGAGTATGGCAGATACGCAGTATTTT

clone_size: NA
j_call: TRBJ1-2
v_call: TRBV5-1
d_call: NA
cdr3_aa: CASSLTWEYGYTF
cdr3_nt: TGCGCCAGCAGCTTGACATGGGAGTATGGCTACACCTTC

clone_size: NA
j_call: TRBJ2-7
v_call: TRBV6-6
d_call: TRBD2
cdr3_aa: CASSSSTSGPYEQYF
cdr3_nt: TGTGCCAGCAGTTCCTCGACTAGCGGCCCCTACGAGCAGTACTTC

clone_size: NA
j_call: TRBJ1-5
v_call: TRBV19
d_call: NA
cdr3_aa: CASSWRSEQPQHF
cdr3_nt: TGTGCCAGTAGCTGGCGGAGTGAACAGCCCCAGCATTTT

clone_size: NA
j_call: TRBJ2-7
v_call: TRBV19
d_call: NA
cdr3_aa: CASSEVTGYGEQYF
cdr3_nt: TGTGCCAGTAGTGAGGTGACAGGTTATGGCGAGCAGTACTTC

clone_size: NA
j_call: TRBJ1-4
v_call: TRBV7-9
d_call: NA
cdr3_aa: CASSLVGTNEKLFF
cdr3_nt: TGTGCCAGCAGCTTAGTAGGTACTAATGAAAAACTGTTTTTT

clone_size: NA
j_call: TRBJ1-1
v_call: TRBV18
d_call: NA
cdr3_aa: CASSPNLNTEAFF
cdr3_nt: TGTGCCAGCTCACCGAACCTGAACACTGAAGCTTTCTTT

clone_size: NA
j_call: TRBJ2-7
v_call: TRBV2
d_call: NA
cdr3_aa: CASSQAGFSPYEQYF
cdr3_nt: TGTGCCAGCAGCCAAGCGGGCTTCTCACCATACGAGCAGTACTTC